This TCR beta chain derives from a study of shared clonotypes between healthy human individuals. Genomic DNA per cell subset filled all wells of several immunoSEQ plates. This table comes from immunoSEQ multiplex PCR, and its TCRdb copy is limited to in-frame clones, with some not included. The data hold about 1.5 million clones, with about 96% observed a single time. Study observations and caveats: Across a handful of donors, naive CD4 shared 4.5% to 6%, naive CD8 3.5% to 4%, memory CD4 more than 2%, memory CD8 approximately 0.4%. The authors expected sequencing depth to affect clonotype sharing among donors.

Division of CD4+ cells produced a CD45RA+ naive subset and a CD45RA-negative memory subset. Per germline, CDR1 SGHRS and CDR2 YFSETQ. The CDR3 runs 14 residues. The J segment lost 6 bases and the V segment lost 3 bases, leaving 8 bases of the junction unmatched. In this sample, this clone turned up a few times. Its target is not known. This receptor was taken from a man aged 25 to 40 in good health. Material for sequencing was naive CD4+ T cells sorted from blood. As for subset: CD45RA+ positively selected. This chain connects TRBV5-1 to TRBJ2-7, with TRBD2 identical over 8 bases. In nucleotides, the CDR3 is TGCGCCAGCAGCTCAGCGGGGGACATTACCGAGCAGTACTTC. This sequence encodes CASSSAGDITEQYF.